A selection of T cell receptor beta chains follows, all from one sample in a study of regulatory T cells in long-lasting Graves disease. MiXCR was run by TCRdb on the multiplex PCR reads, yielding one entry per CDR3 protein. The table has roughly 560,000 distinct CDR3 sequences, around 12% seen once; the top ten hold around 9.3%. These records were also assigned to another study, of T cells in Graves' hyperthyroidism and ophthalmopathy.

The sequencing here drew on peripheral blood mononuclear cells (PBMCs), taken at new diagnosis, from a patient treated with antithyroid drugs. Source of these receptors: a woman aged 25 to 39 with Graves disease. Both conserved end residues are part of each CDR3. Each record gives: clone size, CDR3 length, D gene, J gene, V gene, CDR3 protein, CDR3 DNA. D genes are given only for firm matches. Expanded clones get a size class; other rows say once, few or many, or leave the size out.

abundance: .
len: 14
d_gene: .
j_gene: TRBJ2-7
v_gene: TRBV30
CDR3aa: CAWSAGNLPYEQYF
CDR3nt: TGTGCCTGGAGTGCCGGGAATTTGCCGTACGAGCAGTACTTC

abundance: many
len: 15
d_gene: .
j_gene: TRBJ2-3
v_gene: TRBV12-3/TRBV12-4
CDR3aa: CASSGRALGTDTQYF
CDR3nt: TGTGCCAGCAGTGGAAGGGCGTTGGGCACAGATACGCAGTATTTT

abundance: many
len: 15
d_gene: .
j_gene: TRBJ2-3
v_gene: TRBV3-1
CDR3aa: CASSQRDGRTDTQYF
CDR3nt: TGTGCCAGCAGCCAAAGGGACGGGAGAACAGATACGCAGTATTTT

abundance: .
len: 13
d_gene: .
j_gene: TRBJ1-2
v_gene: TRBV27
CDR3aa: CASSDRTIYGYTF
CDR3nt: TGTGCCAGCAGTGACAGAACCATCTATGGCTACACCTTC

abundance: .
len: 13
d_gene: .
j_gene: TRBJ2-5
v_gene: TRBV28
CDR3aa: CASSFVGRETQYF
CDR3nt: TGTGCCAGCAGTTTTGTGGGGCGGGAGACCCAGTACTTC

abundance: few
len: 16
d_gene: .
j_gene: TRBJ2-7
v_gene: TRBV4-1
CDR3aa: CASSQDDAAGAYEQYF
CDR3nt: TGCGCCAGCAGCCAAGACGACGCGGCGGGCGCCTACGAGCAGTACTTC

abundance: many
len: 14
d_gene: TRBD1
j_gene: TRBJ1-1
v_gene: TRBV12-3/TRBV12-4
CDR3aa: CASSLSQGSTEAFF
CDR3nt: TGTGCCAGCAGTTTATCACAGGGGAGTACTGAAGCTTTCTTT

abundance: few
len: 16
d_gene: TRBD1
j_gene: TRBJ2-2
v_gene: TRBV6-2/TRBV6-3
CDR3aa: CASGPRQGSNTGELFF
CDR3nt: TGTGCCAGCGGGCCAAGACAGGGATCGAACACCGGGGAGCTGTTTTTT

abundance: many
len: 15
d_gene: .
j_gene: TRBJ2-5
v_gene: TRBV11-2
CDR3aa: CASSLQWRGEETQYF
CDR3nt: TGTGCCAGCAGCCTACAGTGGAGGGGTGAAGAGACCCAGTACTTC

abundance: many
len: 14
d_gene: .
j_gene: TRBJ1-6
v_gene: TRBV12-3/TRBV12-4
CDR3aa: CASSFIRRNSPLHF
CDR3nt: TGTGCCAGCAGTTTTATCAGACGGAATTCACCCCTCCACTTT

abundance: few
len: 14
d_gene: .
j_gene: TRBJ1-5
v_gene: TRBV20-1
CDR3aa: CSAPDGRTDQPQHF
CDR3nt: TGCAGTGCACCGGACGGCCGGACGGATCAGCCCCAGCATTTT

abundance: few
len: 16
d_gene: .
j_gene: TRBJ2-2
v_gene: TRBV13
CDR3aa: CASSLVGQGKTGELFF
CDR3nt: TGTGCCAGCAGCTTAGTCGGGCAGGGGAAGACCGGGGAGCTGTTTTTT

abundance: few
len: 17
d_gene: .
j_gene: TRBJ1-4
v_gene: TRBV12-3/TRBV12-4
CDR3aa: CASSLGGGWMVVEKLFF
CDR3nt: TGTGCCAGCAGTTTAGGTGGGGGCTGGATGGTCGTAGAAAAACTGTTTTTT

abundance: many
len: 16
d_gene: .
j_gene: TRBJ2-7
v_gene: TRBV5-1
CDR3aa: CASSLGATFSVYEQYF
CDR3nt: TGCGCCAGCAGCTTGGGAGCTACGTTCTCCGTCTACGAGCAGTACTTC

abundance: many
len: 15
d_gene: TRBD2
j_gene: TRBJ2-1
v_gene: TRBV3-1
CDR3aa: CASSQWDLAGNEQFF
CDR3nt: TGTGCCAGCAGCCAATGGGATCTAGCGGGCAATGAGCAGTTCTTC

abundance: many
len: 15
d_gene: TRBD2
j_gene: TRBJ2-7
v_gene: TRBV19
CDR3aa: CASRTLAGNRYEQYF
CDR3nt: TGTGCCAGTAGAACGCTAGCGGGAAATCGGTACGAGCAGTACTTC

abundance: many
len: 17
d_gene: TRBD2
j_gene: TRBJ2-5
v_gene: TRBV20-1
CDR3aa: CSARPGLAGPFQETQYF
CDR3nt: TGCAGTGCTAGACCGGGACTAGCGGGACCTTTTCAAGAGACCCAGTACTTC

abundance: many
len: 11
d_gene: .
j_gene: TRBJ2-7
v_gene: TRBV29-1
CDR3aa: CSVAWYGEQYF
CDR3nt: TGCAGCGTTGCTTGGTACGGGGAGCAGTACTTC

abundance: many
len: 18
d_gene: TRBD2
j_gene: TRBJ2-1
v_gene: TRBV27
CDR3aa: CASRSGLAGPIAYNEQFF
CDR3nt: TGTGCCAGCAGATCGGGACTAGCGGGACCTATCGCCTACAATGAGCAGTTCTTC

abundance: many
len: 15
d_gene: TRBD1
j_gene: TRBJ2-7
v_gene: TRBV13
CDR3aa: CASSAIRTGVYEQYF
CDR3nt: TGTGCCAGCAGCGCCATTCGGACAGGGGTCTACGAGCAGTACTTC

abundance: many
len: 13
d_gene: TRBD1
j_gene: TRBJ1-2
v_gene: TRBV29-1
CDR3aa: CSVNTDRYYGYTF
CDR3nt: TGCAGCGTCAACACGGACAGGTACTATGGCTACACCTTC

abundance: .
len: 16
d_gene: .
j_gene: TRBJ2-7
v_gene: TRBV6-1
CDR3aa: CASRPPGAPPTYEQYF
CDR3nt: TGTGCCAGCAGGCCACCCGGGGCCCCCCCGACCTACGAGCAGTACTTC

abundance: many
len: 15
d_gene: .
j_gene: TRBJ1-5
v_gene: TRBV9
CDR3aa: CASSVGSSPYQPQHF
CDR3nt: TGTGCCAGCAGCGTAGGATCCAGTCCCTATCAGCCCCAGCATTTT

abundance: .
len: 14
d_gene: .
j_gene: TRBJ1-2
v_gene: TRBV4-3
CDR3aa: CASSAAVHRYGYTF
CDR3nt: TGCGCCAGCAGCGCAGCCGTACACCGCTATGGCTACACCTTC